Included here is one T cell receptor (beta chain) sequence, with context. This sample is part of a study of identical twins. TCRdb re-analysed the 5' RACE reads in MiXCR, keeping a single row per CDR3 protein. The table includes roughly 350,000 distinct CDR3 sequences, 9% detected once. V lost 3 bases and J lost 0, with 6 bases in between. This CDR3 contains 13 residues. Germline CDR1 reads ENHRY; CDR2 reads SYGVKD. The sample taken for sequencing was naive T cells sorted from blood. The origin of this receptor is a woman in her fifties or sixties in good health. The chain couples TRBV10-3 to TRBJ2-7; the D is unclear. CDR3 protein: CAISDQASYEQYF. CDR3 bases: TGTGCCATCAGTGACCAGGCCTCCTACGAGCAGTACTTC.